This T cell receptor beta chain appears in the sequencing data of a study of OX40 agonist ivuxolimab in advanced cancers. Study-level information: Ivuxolimab doses were 0.01, 0.1, 0.3, 1.5, 3 or 10 mg/kg every 2 weeks. Prior therapy, whether anti-PD-1, anti-PD-L1 or anti-CTLA-4, was allowed, and less than 45% had some. General study points: The 0.1-3.0 mg/kg partial responders had among the lowest clonal expansion.

Repertoires were generated with immunoSEQ multiplex PCR, while TCRdb's copy carries only in-frame clones and drops some. The sample gives approximately 28,000 clones, around 82% of which show up once; roughly a sixth is in the top ten. A word on this clone: Its target is not known.

The receptor comes from an adult with an advanced solid tumor such as melanoma, head and neck, liver or kidney cancer. The specimen was CD4+ or CD8+ T cells sorted from blood, collected in a trial of the OX40 agonist ivuxolimab.

The CDR3 DNA reads as TGCAGTGCTGCTACCACTGAAGCTTTCTTT. Translating it yields CSAATTEAFF. The J gene is TRBJ1-1, the V gene TRBV20-1; D remains unclear. From germline, CDR1 is DFQATT and CDR2 SNEGSKA (reference sequence). V lost 5 bases, J lost 4 bases, and 5 bases lay in between. This CDR3 has 10 residues.